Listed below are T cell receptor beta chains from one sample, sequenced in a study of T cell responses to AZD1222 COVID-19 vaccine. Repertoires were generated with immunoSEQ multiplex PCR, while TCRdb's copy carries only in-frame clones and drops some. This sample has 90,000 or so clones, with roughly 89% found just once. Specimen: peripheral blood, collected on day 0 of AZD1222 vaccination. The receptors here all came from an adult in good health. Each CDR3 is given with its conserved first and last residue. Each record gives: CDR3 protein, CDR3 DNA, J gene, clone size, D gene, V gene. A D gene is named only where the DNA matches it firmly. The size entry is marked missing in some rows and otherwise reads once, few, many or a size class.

CDR3 protein: CASSQAPPLAIKQFF; CDR3 DNA: TGTGCCAGCAGCCAAGCTCCACCCCTAGCAATAAAGCAGTTCTTC; J gene: TRBJ2-1; clone size: once; D gene: .; V gene: TRBV3-1/TRBV3-2
CDR3 protein: CASSYQFGRANTGELFF; CDR3 DNA: TGTGCCAGTAGCTACCAGTTCGGGAGGGCGAACACCGGGGAGCTGTTTTTT; J gene: TRBJ2-2; clone size: .; D gene: TRBD2; V gene: TRBV19
CDR3 protein: CASSDTARGLAGGYEQYF; CDR3 DNA: TGTGCCAGCAGTGACACGGCCCGGGGACTAGCGGGAGGCTACGAGCAGTACTTC; J gene: TRBJ2-7; clone size: once; D gene: TRBD2; V gene: TRBV6-1
CDR3 protein: CATSEDRGEQFF; CDR3 DNA: TGTGCCACCAGTGAGGACAGGGGTGAGCAGTTCTTC; J gene: TRBJ2-1; clone size: few; D gene: TRBD1; V gene: TRBV24-1
CDR3 protein: CASSLARTSSYEQYF; CDR3 DNA: TGTGCCAGCAGCTTAGCGCGGACTAGCTCCTACGAGCAGTACTTC; J gene: TRBJ2-7; clone size: .; D gene: TRBD2; V gene: TRBV7-2
CDR3 protein: CASSSTGGANEKLFF; CDR3 DNA: TGTGCCAGCAGCTCGACAGGGGGAGCTAATGAAAAACTGTTTTTT; J gene: TRBJ1-4; clone size: once; D gene: TRBD1; V gene: TRBV5-4
CDR3 protein: CASSIPTYTNYGYTF; CDR3 DNA: TGTGCCAGTAGTATACCTACGTATACAAACTATGGCTACACCTTC; J gene: TRBJ1-2; clone size: .; D gene: .; V gene: TRBV19
CDR3 protein: CASSWWGTEAFF; CDR3 DNA: TGTGCCAGCAGCTGGTGGGGCACTGAAGCTTTCTTT; J gene: TRBJ1-1; clone size: .; D gene: .; V gene: TRBV2
CDR3 protein: CASRLQGGTNEKLFF; CDR3 DNA: TGTGCCAGCAGACTACAGGGAGGAACGAATGAAAAACTGTTTTTT; J gene: TRBJ1-4; clone size: .; D gene: .; V gene: TRBV2
CDR3 protein: CASTGQGLAKNIQYF; CDR3 DNA: TGTGCCAGCACCGGACAGGGCCTAGCCAAAAACATTCAGTACTTC; J gene: TRBJ2-4; clone size: .; D gene: TRBD1; V gene: TRBV27
CDR3 protein: CASSLLERLQVYGYTF; CDR3 DNA: TGTGCCAGCAGCTTGCTGGAACGGCTCCAGGTCTATGGCTACACCTTC; J gene: TRBJ1-2; clone size: .; D gene: .; V gene: TRBV5-6
CDR3 protein: CASSSQGENTEAFF; CDR3 DNA: TGTGCCAGCTCATCCCAGGGGGAGAACACTGAAGCTTTCTTT; J gene: TRBJ1-1; clone size: .; D gene: TRBD1; V gene: TRBV18
CDR3 protein: CASSLDSVGQFF; CDR3 DNA: TGTGCCAGCAGCTTGGATAGCGTTGGGCAGTTCTTC; J gene: TRBJ2-1; clone size: .; D gene: .; V gene: TRBV5-5
CDR3 protein: CASSGTGSGETQYF; CDR3 DNA: TGCGCCAGCAGCGGAACAGGGAGTGGAGAGACCCAGTACTTC; J gene: TRBJ2-5; clone size: .; D gene: .; V gene: TRBV5-1
CDR3 protein: CASSRRTTNEKLFF; CDR3 DNA: TGCGCCAGCAGCCGACGAACAACTAATGAAAAACTGTTTTTT; J gene: TRBJ1-4; clone size: .; D gene: .; V gene: TRBV4-3
CDR3 protein: CASSQDTTGTGSQPQHF; CDR3 DNA: TGTGCCAGCAGCCAGGACACCACCGGGACAGGGAGTCAGCCCCAGCATTTT; J gene: TRBJ1-5; clone size: .; D gene: TRBD1; V gene: TRBV4-2
CDR3 protein: CASSGIGSSYNSPLHF; CDR3 DNA: TGTGCCAGCAGTGGGATCGGGAGCTCCTATAATTCACCCCTCCACTTT; J gene: TRBJ1-6; clone size: .; D gene: .; V gene: TRBV2
CDR3 protein: CASSPAGGSPGELFF; CDR3 DNA: TGTGCCAGCAGTCCAGCGGGAGGGAGTCCCGGGGAGCTGTTTTTT; J gene: TRBJ2-2; clone size: once; D gene: TRBD2; V gene: TRBV2
CDR3 protein: CASSPGGHILTDTQYF; CDR3 DNA: TGTGCCAGCAGTCCAGGGGGGCACATACTCACAGATACGCAGTATTTT; J gene: TRBJ2-3; clone size: .; D gene: .; V gene: TRBV5-4
CDR3 protein: CASSEVGQGEPQHF; CDR3 DNA: TGTGCCAGCAGTGAAGTCGGGCAGGGAGAGCCCCAGCATTTT; J gene: TRBJ1-5; clone size: .; D gene: .; V gene: TRBV2
CDR3 protein: CASSKEATPLAGVTKNIQYF; CDR3 DNA: TGTGCCAGCAGCAAAGAAGCCACTCCACTAGCGGGGGTGACCAAAAACATTCAGTACTTC; J gene: TRBJ2-4; clone size: .; D gene: .; V gene: TRBV21-1
CDR3 protein: CASSPMTLTPRDYGYTF; CDR3 DNA: TGTGCCAGCTCACCCATGACCTTAACCCCAAGGGACTATGGCTACACCTTC; J gene: TRBJ1-2; clone size: .; D gene: .; V gene: TRBV18
CDR3 protein: CASSQEKVQRSSNQPQHF; CDR3 DNA: TGTGCCAGCAGCCAAGAAAAGGTGCAGCGGTCTAGCAATCAGCCCCAGCATTTT; J gene: TRBJ1-5; clone size: .; D gene: .; V gene: TRBV3-1/TRBV3-2
CDR3 protein: CASSLDRGSYGYTF; CDR3 DNA: TGTGCCAGCAGTCTGGACAGGGGGAGCTATGGCTACACCTTC; J gene: TRBJ1-2; clone size: .; D gene: TRBD1; V gene: TRBV2
CDR3 protein: CASKSGELFF; CDR3 DNA: TGTGCCAGCAAGTCCGGGGAGCTGTTTTTT; J gene: TRBJ2-2; clone size: .; D gene: .; V gene: TRBV12-3/TRBV12-4
CDR3 protein: CASSQGLDNEQFF; CDR3 DNA: TGTGCCAGCAGCCAAGGACTGGACAATGAGCAGTTCTTC; J gene: TRBJ2-1; clone size: .; D gene: .; V gene: TRBV3-1/TRBV3-2
CDR3 protein: CASSPSQPPHSGNTIYF; CDR3 DNA: TGTGCCAGCTCACCATCACAGCCGCCTCACTCTGGAAACACCATATATTTT; J gene: TRBJ1-3; clone size: once; D gene: .; V gene: TRBV18